A single sample is the source of the 25 T cell receptor beta chains below, sequenced in a study of T-cell reconstitution after alpha-beta-depleted transplantation in children. Preparing the TCRbeta library involved the use of unique molecular identifiers. TCRdb passed the PCR reads through MiXCR, listing each CDR3 protein once. This repertoire shows fewer than 350,000 distinct CDR3 sequences, 11% found once; its top ten account for roughly a quarter. The sample in question was peripheral blood, obtained 180 days after TCRalphabeta/CD19-depleted stem cell transplant. The source is a male patient aged 2-15 years who had a stem cell transplant for chronic granulomatous disease, so the T cells may come from the graft donor.

As for this clonotype: Given a much more abundant clone one base away, this may be a read error. The genes are TRBV3-1 and TRBJ1-2; D ambiguous. The CDR3 sequence is 15 residues long. The germline gives CDR1 LGHDT, CDR2 YNNKEL (reference sequence). This chain's CDR3 is CGSSIYTKPDYGYTF. DNA for the CDR3: TGTGGCAGCAGCATTTATACGAAACCCGACTATGGCTACACCTTC.

Ten or more counts support this clonotype. The chain is built from TRBV12-3 or TRBV12-4 and TRBJ2-2; possible D gene TRBD1, 5 bases. V lost 3 bases to trimming and J lost 2 bases, with 13 bases between them. This CDR3 spans 16 amino acids. The CDR3 DNA is TGTGCCAGCAGTTTCATTGGTACAGGTAACACCGGGGAGCTGTTTTTT. Translated: CASSFIGTGNTGELFF.

In this sample, this clonotype turned up many times. This chain uses TRBV6-5 with TRBJ2-3, with TRBD2 matching over 7 bases. The CDR3 consists of 16 residues. V gave up 5 bases and J gave up 0 bases; unmatched junction bases: 8. Germline CDR1 reads MNHEY; CDR2 reads SVGAGI. The CDR3 loop reads CASSLGLTTSTDTQYF. DNA of the CDR3: TGTGCCAGCAGTCTGGGACTAACAACTAGCACAGATACGCAGTATTTT.

This clonotype was detected many times. The J gene is TRBJ2-5, the V gene TRBV5-1; D remains ambiguous. The CDR3 is 15 residues long. V gave up 0 bases and J gave up 2 bases, with 11 bases separating them. CDR1 is SGHRS, CDR2 YFSETQ, per germline. The DNA for the CDR3 is TGCGCCAGCAGCTTGGCCAACAGCAAACAAGAGACCCAGTACTTC. Translating gives CASSLANSKQETQYF.

This clonotype appeared many times. The chain couples TRBV28 to TRBJ1-5; D unclear. Deletions cut 4 bases from V and 2 bases from J, with 18 bases between. The CDR3 covers 17 residues. Per the germline V gene, CDR1 is MDHEN and CDR2 is SYDVKM. CDR3 sequence (DNA): TGTGCCAGCAGTTCCCCCGAAACTTCGACGGGCAATCAGCCCCAGCATTTT. Translating gives CASSSPETSTGNQPQHF.

This clonotype was counted ten times or more. The chain employs TRBV5-1 and TRBJ2-3; 9 bases align to TRBD2. Trimming took 0 bases from V and 4 from J; bases not matched to a gene: 3. Germline V gene data show CDR1 as SGHRS and CDR2 as YFSETQ. The CDR3 covers 15 residues. CDR3 loop: CASSLVRGGADTQYF. In DNA form, the CDR3 reads TGCGCCAGCAGCTTGGTGCGGGGGGGCGCAGATACGCAGTATTTT.

This clonotype was seen ten or more times. The rearrangement links TRBV7-2 to TRBJ1-6, with D tentatively TRBD1 (5 bases). Germline assignment: CDR1 SGHTA and CDR2 FQGNSA. With 4 bases removed from V and 7 bases from J, the gap between germline ends came to 5 bases. The CDR3 loop spans 12 amino acids. The CDR3, as DNA: TGTGCCAGCAGCTGGGGGAATTCACCCCTCCACTTT. Protein sequence: CASSWGNSPLHF.

This clonotype was recorded at least ten times. The chain combines TRBV28 with TRBJ2-7, with a weak D call TRBD1 (5 bases). CDR3 size: 14 residues. CDR1 MDHEN and CDR2 SYDVKM come from the germline V gene. The V end lost 1 base, the J end lost 3 bases, and 10 bases lay between the germline ends. CDR3 nucleotide sequence: TGTGCCAGCAGTTTATTCGGCGACAGCTACGAGCAGTACTTC. Encoded protein: CASSLFGDSYEQYF.

Many counts were recorded for this clonotype. V usage is TRBV11-2 and J usage is TRBJ2-3; 15 nucleotides align to TRBD2. This CDR3 contains 19 residues. Germline V gene data show CDR1 as SGHAT and CDR2 as FQNNGV. V was clipped by 5 bases and J by 0 bases; unmatched bases: 9. This chain's CDR3 is CASSLPGTSGRMSTDTQYF. The CDR3 DNA sequence: TGTGCCAGCAGCCTCCCCGGGACTAGCGGGAGGATGAGCACAGATACGCAGTATTTT. The full variable domain, in which reference TRBV11-2 and TRBJ2-3 provide the parts outside the CDR3, is EAGVAQSPRYKIIEKRQSVAFWCNPISGHATLYWYQQILGQGPKLLIQFQNNGVVDDSQLPKDRFSAERLKGVDSTLKIQPAKLEDSAVYLCASSLPGTSGRMSTDTQYFGPGTRLTVL.

This clonotype has ten or more counts. The V and J genes are TRBV6-5 and TRBJ1-1, with a weak D call TRBD1 (6 bases). The germline CDR1 and CDR2 sequences are MNHEY and SVGAGI. Trimming removed 0 bases at V and 7 bases at J, with 12 bases between. The CDR3 is 14 amino acids. CDR3 bases: TGTGCCAGCAGTTACTCAATCGGGACAAGTGAAGCTTTCTTT. Translated, it gives CASSYSIGTSEAFF.

With respect to this clonotype: A much larger clone differs from this one at a single base, so this may be a read error. The chain combines TRBV20-1 with TRBJ2-2; 8 bases map to TRBD1. This CDR3 spans 15 amino acids. Germline lookup yields CDR1 DFQATT and CDR2 SNEGSKA (reference sequence). The CDR3 here is CSARPGQENTGGLFF. The CDR3 nucleotides are TGCAGTGCTAGGCCGGGACAGGAAAACACCGGGGGGCTGTTTTTT.

This clonotype was found once. This may be a read error: a much more frequent sequence differs by one nucleotide. V is TRBV12-3 or TRBV12-4 and J is TRBJ2-1; 7 positions agree with TRBD2. The CDR3 extends over 14 amino acids. V trimming: 7 bases; J trimming: 5 bases; junction bases outside the gene matches: 8. The CDR3 loop reads CASILWGGHNEQFF. DNA of the CDR3: TGTGCCAGCATTTTGTGGGGGGGTCACAATGAGCAGTTCTTC.

This clonotype came up many times. V and J are TRBV5-5 and TRBJ2-7; D is perhaps TRBD2 (6 bases). Looked up from germline, CDR1 is SGHKS and CDR2 is YYEKEE (reference sequence). The CDR3 consists of 12 residues. The germline V and J ends were trimmed by 4 bases and 4 bases, with 9 bases remaining between them. The CDR3 DNA sequence: TGTGCCAGCAGCGCGGGACTTTACGAGCAGTACTTC. Protein: CASSAGLYEQYF.

This clonotype was detected ten times or more. V gene TRBV29-1 combines with J gene TRBJ1-6; tentatively, D is TRBD1 (5 bases). This CDR3 has 14 amino acids. The germline V gene has CDR1 SQVTM and CDR2 ANQGSEA. Deletions cut 5 bases from V and 7 bases from J, with 15 bases between. The CDR3 spells CSVPGDGENSPLHF. CDR3 DNA sequence: TGCAGCGTTCCTGGGGACGGAGAAAATTCACCCCTCCACTTT. The whole variable domain, filled in from reference TRBV29-1 and TRBJ1-6, reads SAVISQKPSRDICQRGTSLTIQCQVDSQVTMMFWYRQQPGQSLTLIATANQGSEATYESGFVIDKFPISRPNLTFSTLTVSNMSPEDSSIYLCSVPGDGENSPLHFGNGTRLTVT.

This clonotype was seen many times. This chain connects TRBV29-1 to TRBJ2-7, with D possibly matching TRBD2 (6 bases). This CDR3 region has 13 residues. The V gene lost 4 bases and the J gene lost 2 bases, with 12 bases spanning the gap. Germline-derived CDR1 and CDR2 are SQVTM and ANQGSEA. Written as DNA, the CDR3 is TGCAGCGTTGTTGGTAGCGGTGCCTACGAGCAGTACTTC. Protein sequence: CSVVGSGAYEQYF.

The table lists this clonotype with a few counts. The rearrangement joins TRBV7-2 to TRBJ2-7; no reliable D call. Per germline, CDR1 SGHTA and CDR2 FQGNSA. V lost 3 bases to trimming and J lost 0 bases, with 9 bases between them. CDR3 length: 14 residues. The CDR3 DNA is TGTGCCAGCAGCTTGTCCCCGAGCTCCTACGAGCAGTACTTC. Protein sequence: CASSLSPSSYEQYF. Variable domain in full (rest from reference TRBV7-2 and TRBJ2-7): GAGVSQSPSNKVTEKGKDVELRCDPISGHTALYWYRQSLGQGLEFLIYFQGNSAPDKSGLPSDRFSAERTGGSVSTLTIQRTQQEDSAVYLCASSLSPSSYEQYFGPGTRLTVT.

This clonotype showed up many times. CDR3 protein: CASIPFWGAGSTDTQYF. The CDR3 DNA reads TGTGCCAGCATACCCTTTTGGGGGGCAGGAAGCACAGATACGCAGTATTTT. This chain connects TRBV7-2 to TRBJ2-3; D is perhaps TRBD1 or TRBD2 (6 bases each). V lost 7 bases and J lost 0, with 20 bases in between. The CDR3 consists of 17 residues. CDR1 is SGHTA, CDR2 FQGNSA, per germline.

This clonotype appeared many times. V gene TRBV2 combines with J gene TRBJ2-5, with D possibly being TRBD2 (6 bases). This CDR3 region has 14 residues. V was pared by 4 bases and J by 1 base, with 10 bases between. CDR1 is SNHLY, CDR2 FYNNEI, per germline. The CDR3: CASSASASQETQYF. The CDR3 nucleotides read TGTGCCAGCAGTGCTAGCGCGTCCCAAGAGACCCAGTACTTC.

There are many counts of this clonotype. This sequence joins TRBV5-1 and TRBJ2-2; unclear D gene. The germline CDR1 and CDR2 sequences are SGHRS and YFSETQ. The CDR3 sequence is 13 residues long. V was clipped by 4 bases and J by 6 bases, with 10 bases between them. The CDR3 region has the DNA TGCGCCAGCAGCCTGGAGCCTGCCGGGGAGCTGTTTTTT. It yields the protein CASSLEPAGELFF.

In this sample, this clonotype turned up many times. The rearrangement links TRBV7-6 to TRBJ2-1; 11 nucleotides line up with TRBD2. The germline V gene encodes CDR1 SGHVS and CDR2 FNYEAQ. The CDR3 consists of 14 residues. The trim removed 4 bases at V and 9 bases at J, leaving 5 bases unmatched. The CDR3 reads CASSSRLAGLEQFF. CDR3 nucleotide sequence: TGTGCCAGCAGCTCTAGACTAGCGGGGCTTGAGCAGTTCTTC.

This clonotype has only a few counts. This sequence joins TRBV20-1 and TRBJ2-1, with TRBD2 identical over 13 bases. With V trimmed by 6 bases and J by 5 bases, 7 bases remained unmatched. The germline CDR1 and CDR2 sequences are DFQATT and SNEGSKA (reference sequence). The CDR3 is 15 residues long. CDR3 DNA sequence: TGCAGTGCCCAGGGACTAGCGGGACGTGACAATGAGCAGTTCTTC. Its translation is CSAQGLAGRDNEQFF.

This clonotype was seen repeatedly, ten times or more. The chain links TRBV29-1 to TRBJ2-1; D ambiguous. The CDR3 has 15 amino acids. The germline CDR1 and CDR2 sequences are SQVTM and ANQGSEA. Trimming cost V 4 bases and J 0 bases, with 13 bases left between them. CDR3 residues: CSVVGSESSYNEQFF. DNA of the CDR3: TGCAGCGTTGTGGGCAGCGAGAGCTCCTACAATGAGCAGTTCTTC.

Ten or more counts support this clonotype. The rearrangement uses TRBV20-1 and TRBJ2-1; 8 nucleotides align to TRBD1. Germline CDR1 DFQATT, CDR2 SNEGSKA (reference sequence). The CDR3 covers 13 residues. Germline trimming cut 6 bases from V and 6 bases from J; bases unmatched to any gene: 7. CDR3 protein: CSADRGKGNEQFF. The CDR3 DNA follows: TGCAGTGCCGACAGGGGCAAGGGCAATGAGCAGTTCTTC.

This clonotype showed up many times. The chain carries TRBV3-1 and TRBJ2-1; TRBD2 is a possible D gene (5 bases). There are 15 residues in the CDR3. CDR1 and CDR2 (germline): LGHDT, YNNKEL (reference sequence). V was shortened by 1 base and J by 7 bases, with 14 bases between the two germline ends. The CDR3 nucleotides are TGTGCCAGCAGCCAAGCAGCGGCCTTTAGGAATGAGCAGTTCTTC. This gives the protein CASSQAAAFRNEQFF.

This clonotype has at least ten counts. The V call is TRBV29-1, the J call TRBJ2-1; a possible D gene is TRBD1 (5 bases). V was clipped by 6 bases and J by 6 bases, with 15 bases between them. This CDR3 region has 13 residues. Germline values: CDR1 SQVTM, CDR2 ANQGSEA. In DNA, the CDR3 is TGCAGCGTGGGCTGGGCAGGGCCCAATGAGCAGTTCTTC. Translated: CSVGWAGPNEQFF.